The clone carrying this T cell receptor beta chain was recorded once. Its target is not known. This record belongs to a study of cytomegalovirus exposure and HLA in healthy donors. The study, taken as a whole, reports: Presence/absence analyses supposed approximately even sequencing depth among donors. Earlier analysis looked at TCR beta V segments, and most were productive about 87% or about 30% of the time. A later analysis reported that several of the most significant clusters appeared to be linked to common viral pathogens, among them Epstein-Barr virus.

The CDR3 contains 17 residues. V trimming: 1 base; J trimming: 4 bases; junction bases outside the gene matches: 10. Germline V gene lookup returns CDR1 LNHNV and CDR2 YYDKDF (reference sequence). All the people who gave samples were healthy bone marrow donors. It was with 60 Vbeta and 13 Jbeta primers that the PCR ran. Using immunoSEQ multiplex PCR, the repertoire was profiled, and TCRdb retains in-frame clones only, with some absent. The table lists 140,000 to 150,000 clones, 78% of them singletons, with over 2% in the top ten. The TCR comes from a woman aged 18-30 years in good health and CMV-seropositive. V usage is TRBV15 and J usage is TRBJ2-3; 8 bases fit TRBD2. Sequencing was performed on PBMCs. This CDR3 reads CATSRGARAGGADTQYF. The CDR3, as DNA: TGTGCCACCAGCAGAGGCGCCCGGGCCGGGGGGGCAGATACGCAGTATTTT.